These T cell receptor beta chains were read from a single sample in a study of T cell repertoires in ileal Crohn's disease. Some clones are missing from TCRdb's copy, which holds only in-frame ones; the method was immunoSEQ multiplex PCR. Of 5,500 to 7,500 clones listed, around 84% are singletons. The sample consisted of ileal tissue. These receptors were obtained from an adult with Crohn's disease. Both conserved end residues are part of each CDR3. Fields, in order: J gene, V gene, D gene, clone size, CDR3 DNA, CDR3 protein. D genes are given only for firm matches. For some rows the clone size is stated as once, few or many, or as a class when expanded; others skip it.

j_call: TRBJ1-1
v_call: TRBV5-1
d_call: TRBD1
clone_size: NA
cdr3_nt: TGCGCCAGCAATCCCGGGACAGAGAACACTGAAGCTTTCTTT
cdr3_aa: CASNPGTENTEAFF

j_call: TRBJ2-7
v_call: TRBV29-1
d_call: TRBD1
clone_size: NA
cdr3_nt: TGCAGCGTCGGGACAGGGGGCCCCTACGAGCAGTACTTC
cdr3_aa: CSVGTGGPYEQYF

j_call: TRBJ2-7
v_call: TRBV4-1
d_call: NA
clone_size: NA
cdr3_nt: TGCGCCAGCAGCCAAGACAGGTTCTTCCACGAGCAGTACTTC
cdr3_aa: CASSQDRFFHEQYF

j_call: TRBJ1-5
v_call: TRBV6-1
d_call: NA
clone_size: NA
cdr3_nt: TGTGCCAGCAGCACAGGGAGCAATCAGCCCCAGCATTTT
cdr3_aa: CASSTGSNQPQHF

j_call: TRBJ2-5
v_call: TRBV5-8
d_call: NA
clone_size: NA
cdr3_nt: TGTGCCAGCAGACTCCGGGGGACCCAGTACTTC
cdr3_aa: CASRLRGTQYF

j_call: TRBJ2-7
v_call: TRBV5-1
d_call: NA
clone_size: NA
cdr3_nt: TGCGCCAGCAGCCAGACAGAATCCTACGAGCAGTACTTC
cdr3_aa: CASSQTESYEQYF

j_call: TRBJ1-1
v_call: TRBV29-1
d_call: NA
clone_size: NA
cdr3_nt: TGCAGCGTTGAAAAGCAGGCGGGAGAAGCTTTCTTT
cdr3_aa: CSVEKQAGEAFF

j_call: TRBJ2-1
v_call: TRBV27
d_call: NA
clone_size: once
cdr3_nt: TGTGCCAGCAGTTTAGTTGGAGGGAGGCTTCGGAATGAGCAGTTCTTC
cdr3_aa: CASSLVGGRLRNEQFF

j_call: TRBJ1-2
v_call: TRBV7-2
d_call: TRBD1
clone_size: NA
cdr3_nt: TGTGCCAGCAGCCGGCAGGGGGCGTCTGAAGGCTACACCTTC
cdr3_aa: CASSRQGASEGYTF

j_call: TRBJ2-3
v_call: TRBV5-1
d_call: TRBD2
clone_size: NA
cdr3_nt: TGCGCCAGCCGACCGGGACTAGACACAGATACGCAGTATTTT
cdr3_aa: CASRPGLDTDTQYF

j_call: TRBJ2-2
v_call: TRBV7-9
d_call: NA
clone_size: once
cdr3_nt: TGTGCCAGCAGCTTAAAGTTAGACACCGGGGAGCTGTTTTTT
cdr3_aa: CASSLKLDTGELFF

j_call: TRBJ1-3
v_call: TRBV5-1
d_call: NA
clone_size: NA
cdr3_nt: TGCGCCAGCAGCACGGGGGGTGCAGGGACTGGAAACACCATATATTTT
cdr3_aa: CASSTGGAGTGNTIYF

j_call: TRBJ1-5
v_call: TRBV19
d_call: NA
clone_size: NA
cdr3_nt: TGTGCCAGCAGTCGTCAGGGGTTGGGTCAGCCCCAGCATTTT
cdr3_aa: CASSRQGLGQPQHF

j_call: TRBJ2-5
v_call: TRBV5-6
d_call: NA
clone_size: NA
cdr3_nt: TGTGCCAGCAGCTTGAGTGGGCTTGAGACCCAGTACTTC
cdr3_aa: CASSLSGLETQYF

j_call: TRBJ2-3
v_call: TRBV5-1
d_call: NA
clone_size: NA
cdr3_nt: TGCGCCAGCAGATCAGCGGATCGCACAGATACGCAGTATTTT
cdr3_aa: CASRSADRTDTQYF

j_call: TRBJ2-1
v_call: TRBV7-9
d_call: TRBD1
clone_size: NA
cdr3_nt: TGTGCCAGCAGCTTAGGACAGGGGGGTACTGAGCAGTTCTTC
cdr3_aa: CASSLGQGGTEQFF

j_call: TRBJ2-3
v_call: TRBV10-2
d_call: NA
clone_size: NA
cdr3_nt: TGCGCCAGCAGTGCCCTTGGGCAGGGCACAGATACGCAGTATTTT
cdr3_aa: CASSALGQGTDTQYF

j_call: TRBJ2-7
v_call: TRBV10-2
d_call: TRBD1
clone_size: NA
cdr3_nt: TGCGCCAGCAGTGAAAACAGGGGGATCTACGAGCAGTACTTC
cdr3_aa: CASSENRGIYEQYF

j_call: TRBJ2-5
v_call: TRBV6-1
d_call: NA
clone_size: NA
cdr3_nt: TGTGCCAGCGAGGCCTCAGTACTTCAAGAGACCCAGTACTTC
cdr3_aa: CASEASVLQETQYF